This TCR beta chain was sequenced in a study of human T cells and chemical hapten exposure. Study summary: For the roughly 26-week duration of the study, patients were given weekly doses of diphenylcyclopropenone on the scalp.

Time point specified: patch test 1, 2 weeks after DPC sensitization. The treatment is: therapeutic diphenylcyclopropenone sensitization with weekly scalp DPC. This clonotype showed up many times. Antigen: not known. TCRdb re-called the RACE reads through MiXCR, storing one row per CDR3 protein. This table has around 190,000 distinct CDR3 sequences, 20% to 25% appearing once. Overall study results and limits: There were significantly more large CDR3 similarity clusters among expanded TCRs than among controls.

V was clipped by 5 bases and J by 4 bases, with 14 bases between them. Germline V CDR1 and CDR2: LGHDT, YNNKEL (reference sequence). This CDR3 is built from 14 residues. The sequencing used whole blood, collected in connection with sensitization to the hapten diphenylcyclopropenone (DPC). This TCR came from a woman aged 45-65 years with alopecia areata. Some clones in this sample may be carry-over from other donors' samples. The chain recombines TRBV3-1 with TRBJ1-1; a weak D match, TRBD1 (5 bases). The CDR3 here is CASSTGTETTEAFF. The CDR3, as DNA: TGTGCCAGCAGCACGGGGACGGAGACCACTGAAGCTTTCTTT.